This TCR beta chain was identified during a study of shared clonotypes between healthy human individuals. Study-level information: The study enrolled a couple of women and three men aged 18 to 49.

V was trimmed by 9 bases and J by 3 bases, leaving 13 bases between them. Per the germline V gene, CDR1 is MNHEY and CDR2 is SMNVEV (reference sequence). The CDR3 totals 13 residues. With respect to this clone: Its antigen remains unknown.

General study results and limits: Naive subsets usually exceeded memory subsets in estimated richness. Depth of sequencing was expected to influence donor clonotype sharing. Only a few donors were included, so the genetic and exposure-history diversity represented was limited.

Naive CD8 cells, CD45RO-negative and positively selected for CCR7, excluded terminally differentiated effector memory CD45RA+ cells. Clones were read by immunoSEQ multiplex PCR, and TCRdb kept only the in-frame ones, dropping some. The sample shows just over 2,000,000 clones, about 94% of them seen only once. The chain combines TRBV27 with TRBJ2-3; D is unclear. This clonotype originated in a man between 18 and 29 years old in good health. The sequenced sample was naive CD8+ T cells sorted from blood. The CDR3 region has the DNA TGTGCCAGACATTGTACCTCGACAGATACGCAGTATTTT. Translating it yields CARHCTSTDTQYF.